Included here is one T cell receptor beta chain sequence, with context. Which antigen it targets is not known. Qualities for individual bases were not recorded, and no much larger clone is one base off. Receptor libraries were prepared by 5' RACE. The sequencer listed for this sample is Illumina HiSeq 2500. A second 7 to 11 cycle PCR used a sample-barcoded 5' primer and a J-beta primer mix. A template-switch 5' adaptor carrying 12 random nucleotides introduced a unique molecular identifier onto each TCR beta cDNA molecule. At least 2.5 million CDR3-containing paired-end reads were obtained from each sample. All of the RNA was converted into first-strand cDNA using the Mint cDNA synthesis kit, with a TRBC-specific oligonucleotide serving as the primer. Following uracil-DNA glycosylase treatment, a first 18-cycle PCR with universal primers M1SS and BC2_uni_R was performed on all cDNA. The authors processed their data as follows. Normalization of each sample was performed by random selection of 1 million high-quality reads, each carrying a distinct molecular identifier. Instead of being binned into consensus sequences, reads that shared molecular identifiers were thrown out. MiTCR, with a Q25 quality threshold and the strictest error-elimination algorithm, was used for CDR3 identification, clonotype clustering and error correction. A nonparametric unseen species model with Euler transformation was used to estimate lower-bound total TCR beta diversity. TCRdb ran its own pipeline on the public reads, namely fastp trimming at Q25 and MiXCR clone calling, and kept in-frame beta chains. Every CDR3 protein is listed once, alongside the most common genes and DNA of its rows. TCRdb, not the authors, supplied the V and J calls. Across this sample there are about 400,000 distinct CDR3 sequences, with 52% seen only once. Of the sample, 45% to 55% is held by the ten largest clones.

This entry comes from a study of blood T cells in healthy people across ages (dated by TCRdb to between 2014 and 2017). As for the study more broadly: In model experiments, roughly one uniquely barcoded TCR beta cDNA molecule per two T cells was captured by template switching. To track age-related changes in TCR beta repertoire diversity, the study relied on deep sequencing normalized with unique cDNA molecular identifiers. Four age groups were formed from the donors: young (average about 17 years), middle-aged (less than 40), aged (more than 55) and long-lived (roughly 88). To avoid experimental bias, donors of different ages were spread randomly across the sequencing lanes. Two additional independent replicas of 1 million unique cDNA reads from the same blood draw were analyzed for two donors (one aged 18 to 29 and one aged 80 or older).

The CDR3 numbers 15 residues from cysteine through phenylalanine. The DNA shown is the 45-base CDR3, in frame from base 1. In the germline V gene, CDR1 corresponds to SGDLS and CDR2 to YYNGEE. The junction shows trimming of 2 bases on V and 8 bases on J, and the gene matches do not reach 7 bases of it. Donors were 39 systemically healthy Caucasian individuals from Russia aged about 6 to 100 years. Each donor gave 9 to 10 milliliters of peripheral blood, collected into EDTA-treated Vacutainer tubes. Ficoll-Paque density-gradient centrifugation was used to isolate PBMCs, with at least 6 million per sample. Total RNA was extracted from PBMCs with Trizol reagent, with at least 5 micrograms obtained per sample. For every donor, an aliquot of PBMCs went through flow cytometry to measure the percentages of naive CD45RAhigh/CD27high T cells. What the work shows at the level of the full study, not this receptor alone: The CMV infection status of donors was not known, potentially confounding age-related changes in expanded clonotypes. Estimates of total diversity from one million sequenced T cells were regarded as lower bounds and underestimates. Observed TCR beta diversity correlated strongly with the percentage of naive T cells measured by flow cytometry. Compared with the aged group, more naive CD4+ T cells, fewer expanded clones and increased TCR diversity were shown by the long-lived group, suggesting age selection. Observed TCR beta diversity per million T cells fell roughly linearly with age, and a significant reduction was already apparent by age around 36. Conclusive comparison of naive and antigen-experienced compartments was prevented by the profiling of bulk unsorted PBMCs.

The chain joins TRBV9 to TRBJ2-1; the central 10 bases match TRBD2. The TCR comes from a man aged 60 to 75 in good health. Sequencing used blood. The sequenced DNA: TGTGCCAGCAGCGTCCTTAGCGGGAGGCGGGATGAGCAGTTCTTC. Translated, it gives CASSVLSGRRDEQFF.